Listed below are T cell receptor beta chains from one sample, sequenced in a study of T cell responses to AZD1222 COVID-19 vaccine. The protocol was immunoSEQ multiplex PCR, while the TCRdb copy is restricted to in-frame clones and leaves out a portion. This table holds about 140,000 clones, roughly 90% found once. The specimen comprised peripheral blood, sampled on day 0 of AZD1222 vaccination. The receptors originated from an adult in good health. Both conserved end residues are trimmed from each CDR3.

TRBV15	TRBJ2-5	ATSRDRGGEKTQY
TRBV5-1	TRBJ2-3	ASSQSGSSTDTQY
TRBV5-4	TRBJ1-6	ASSLVGKRNSPLH
TRBV7-7	TRBJ2-7	ASSPDRGLQWEQY
TRBV20-1	TRBJ2-7	SASRLAGSYEQY
TRBV7-2	TRBJ2-2	ASSYAGTPRTGELF
TRBV19	TRBJ1-5	ASSGRDRLYNQPQH
TRBV3-1/TRBV3-2	TRBJ2-1	ASSPPRSGSLEQF
TRBV30	TRBJ1-1	AWRGGQGKAF
TRBV10-3	TRBJ2-7	AISGAIYEQY
TRBV10-3	TRBJ2-3	AISEKIATDTQY
TRBV27	TRBJ1-5	ASSQPYSNQPQH
TRBV14	TRBJ2-1	ASSQGTSYNEQF
TRBV2	TRBJ1-6	ASSLGTASPLH
TRBV7-9	TRBJ2-1	ASSLAGTPVENEQF
TRBV6-1	TRBJ1-6	ASSDGQPDGAPLH
TRBV21-1	TRBJ2-1	ASRPGLPSNEQF
TRBV4-1	TRBJ2-5	ASSQDQREGRKTQY
TRBV3-1/TRBV3-2	TRBJ2-1	ASSQGGTSREQF
TRBV30	TRBJ1-3	AWSVLLGQSRSGNTIY
TRBV6-5	TRBJ2-7	ASRGTSGSSLDRY
TRBV9	TRBJ1-4	ASSASGQGGEKLF
TRBV19	TRBJ2-5	ASSTGQGQLGETQY
TRBV7-2	TRBJ2-7	ATKLHASNYEQY